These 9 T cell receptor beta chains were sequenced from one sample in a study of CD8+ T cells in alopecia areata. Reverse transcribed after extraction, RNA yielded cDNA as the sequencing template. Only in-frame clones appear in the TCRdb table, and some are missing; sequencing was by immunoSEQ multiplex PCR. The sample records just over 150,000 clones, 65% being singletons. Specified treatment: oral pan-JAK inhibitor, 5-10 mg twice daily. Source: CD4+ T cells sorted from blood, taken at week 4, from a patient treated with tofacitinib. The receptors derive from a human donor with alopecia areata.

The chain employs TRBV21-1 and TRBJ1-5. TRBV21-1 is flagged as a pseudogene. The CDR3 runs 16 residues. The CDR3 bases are TGTGCCAGCAGCCAAGCTAGGGAGGGCCGCAATCAGCCCCAGCATTTT. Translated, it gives CASSQAREGRNQPQHF.

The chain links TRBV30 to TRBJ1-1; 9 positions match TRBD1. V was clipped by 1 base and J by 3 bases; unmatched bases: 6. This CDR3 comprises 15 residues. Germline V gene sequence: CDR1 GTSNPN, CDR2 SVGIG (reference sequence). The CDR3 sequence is CAWSASDRGDTEAFF. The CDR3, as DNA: TGTGCCTGGAGTGCGTCGGACAGGGGAGACACTGAAGCTTTCTTT.

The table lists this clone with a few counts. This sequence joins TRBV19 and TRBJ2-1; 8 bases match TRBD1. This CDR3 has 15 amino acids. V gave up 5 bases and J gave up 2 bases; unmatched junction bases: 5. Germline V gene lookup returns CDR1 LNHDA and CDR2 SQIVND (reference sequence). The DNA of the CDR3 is TGTGCCAGTAGTTTAGGGACAGGTACCTACAATGAGCAGTTCTTC. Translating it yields CASSLGTGTYNEQFF.

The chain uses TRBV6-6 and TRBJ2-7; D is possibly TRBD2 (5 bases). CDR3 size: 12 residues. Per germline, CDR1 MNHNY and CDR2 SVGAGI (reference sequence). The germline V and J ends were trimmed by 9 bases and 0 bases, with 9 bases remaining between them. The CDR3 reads CASGSFSYEQYF. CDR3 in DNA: TGTGCCAGTGGGAGCTTCTCCTACGAGCAGTACTTC.

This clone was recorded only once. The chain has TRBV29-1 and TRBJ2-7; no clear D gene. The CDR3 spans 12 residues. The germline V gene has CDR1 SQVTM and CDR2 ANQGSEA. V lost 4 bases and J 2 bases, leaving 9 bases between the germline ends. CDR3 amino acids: CSVVGGAYEQYF. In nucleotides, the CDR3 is TGCAGCGTTGTCGGTGGGGCCTACGAGCAGTACTTC.

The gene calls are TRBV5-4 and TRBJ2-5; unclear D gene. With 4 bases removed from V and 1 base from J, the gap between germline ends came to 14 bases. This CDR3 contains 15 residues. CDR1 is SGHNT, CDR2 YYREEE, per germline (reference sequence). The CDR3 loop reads CASSKGHATQETQYF. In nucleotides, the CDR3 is TGTGCCAGCAGCAAGGGCCACGCGACCCAAGAGACCCAGTACTTC.

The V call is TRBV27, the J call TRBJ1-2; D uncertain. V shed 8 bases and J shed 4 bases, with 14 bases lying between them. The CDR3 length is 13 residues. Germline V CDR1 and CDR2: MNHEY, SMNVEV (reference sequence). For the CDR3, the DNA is TGTGCCAGCGGCGGCACCCCAAGCTATGGCTACACCTTC. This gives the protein CASGGTPSYGYTF.

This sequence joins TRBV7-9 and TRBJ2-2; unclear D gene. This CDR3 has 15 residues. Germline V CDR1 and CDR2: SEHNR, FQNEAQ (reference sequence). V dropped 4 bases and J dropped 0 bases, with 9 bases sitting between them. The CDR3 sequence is CASSSGPSNTGELFF. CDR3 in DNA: TGTGCCAGCAGCTCCGGACCATCGAACACCGGGGAGCTGTTTTTT.

The CDR3 loop is CSVNRDRTYGYTF. CDR3 DNA: TGCAGCGTAAACCGGGACAGGACCTATGGCTACACCTTC. The rearrangement uses TRBV29-1 and TRBJ1-2; 8 bases line up with TRBD1. Germline V gives CDR1 SQVTM, CDR2 ANQGSEA. The V and J ends lost 6 bases and 4 bases, in that order; junction bases with no gene match: 7. The CDR3 runs 13 residues.